Each of the 2 T cell receptor beta chains below was sequenced from the same sample in a study of T cell responses to AZD1222 COVID-19 vaccine (dated by TCRdb to the early 2020s). According to the study, the label for this sample's time point signals: baseline before first vaccination. Libraries were prepared through the immunoSEQ multiplex PCR assay. Imported from immuneACCESS, the table was reduced by TCRdb to in-frame sequences with V and J called. These copies leave out some clones; in studies compared against another copy, an unresolved V gene accounts for under half, and the cause of the remainder is not known. The table for this sample lists about 120,000 clones; 85% to 95% of them were counted only once. The ten largest make up 2.9% of the sample. The sequencing used peripheral blood, collected on day 0 of AZD1222 vaccination. The receptors originated from an adult in good health.

About this clone itself: Other DNA sequences in this sample translate to the same CDR3. V gene TRBV3-1 (or the pseudogene TRBV3-2) combines with J gene TRBJ2-7; D ambiguous. The V and J ends lost 2 bases and 4 bases respectively, with 3 bases between them. Germline V gene lookup returns CDR1 LGHDT and CDR2 YNNKEL (reference sequence). CDR3 length: 11 residues. This CDR3 is CASSQLYEQYF. CDR3 coding DNA: TGTGCCAGCAGCCAACTTTACGAGCAGTACTTC.

The rearrangement uses TRBV20-1 and TRBJ2-6; D is unresolved. The CDR3 length is 12 residues. Germline V gene data show CDR1 as DFQATT and CDR2 as SNEGSKA (reference sequence). The V end lost 3 bases, the J end lost 13 bases, and 13 bases lay between the germline ends. This chain's CDR3 is CSASSGKEVLTF. DNA of the CDR3: TGCAGTGCTAGTTCCGGAAAAGAGGTCCTGACTTTC.